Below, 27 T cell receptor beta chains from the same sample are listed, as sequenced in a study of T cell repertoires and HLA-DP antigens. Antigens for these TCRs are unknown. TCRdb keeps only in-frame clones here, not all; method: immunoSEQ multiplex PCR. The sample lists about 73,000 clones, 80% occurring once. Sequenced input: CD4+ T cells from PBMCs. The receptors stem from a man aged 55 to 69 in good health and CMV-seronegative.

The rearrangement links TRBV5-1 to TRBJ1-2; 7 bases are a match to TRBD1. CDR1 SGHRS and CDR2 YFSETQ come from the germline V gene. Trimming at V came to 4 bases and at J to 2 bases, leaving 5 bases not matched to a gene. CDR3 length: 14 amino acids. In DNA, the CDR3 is TGCGCCAGCAGCCCGACAGGGTCCAACTATGGCTACACCTTC. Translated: CASSPTGSNYGYTF.

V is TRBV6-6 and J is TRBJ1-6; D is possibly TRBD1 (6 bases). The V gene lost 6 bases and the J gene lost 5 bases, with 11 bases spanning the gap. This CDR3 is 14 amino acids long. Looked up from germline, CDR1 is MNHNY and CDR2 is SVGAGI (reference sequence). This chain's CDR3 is CASSLTGNNSPLHF. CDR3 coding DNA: TGTGCCAGCAGCCTCACAGGGAATAATTCACCCCTCCACTTT.

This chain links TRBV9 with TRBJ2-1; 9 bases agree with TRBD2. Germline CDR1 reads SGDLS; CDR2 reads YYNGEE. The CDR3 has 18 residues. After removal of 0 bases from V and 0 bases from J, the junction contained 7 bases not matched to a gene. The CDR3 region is CASSVGGLAGSSYNEQFF. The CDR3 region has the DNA TGTGCCAGCAGCGTAGGGGGTCTAGCGGGAAGCTCCTACAATGAGCAGTTCTTC.

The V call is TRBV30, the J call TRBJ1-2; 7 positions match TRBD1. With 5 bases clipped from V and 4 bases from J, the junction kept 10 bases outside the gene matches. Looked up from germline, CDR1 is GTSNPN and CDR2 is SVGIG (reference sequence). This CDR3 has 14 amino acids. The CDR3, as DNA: TGTGCCTGGGACAGGGAGATGGGCAGCTATGGCTACACCTTC. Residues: CAWDREMGSYGYTF.

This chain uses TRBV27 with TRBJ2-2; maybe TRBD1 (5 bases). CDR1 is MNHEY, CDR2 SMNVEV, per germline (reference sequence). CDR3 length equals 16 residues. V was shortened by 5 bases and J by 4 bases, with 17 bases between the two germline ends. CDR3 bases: TGTGCCAGCAGTCCCGAATGGGGCCTATTCACCGGGGAGCTGTTTTTT. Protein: CASSPEWGLFTGELFF.

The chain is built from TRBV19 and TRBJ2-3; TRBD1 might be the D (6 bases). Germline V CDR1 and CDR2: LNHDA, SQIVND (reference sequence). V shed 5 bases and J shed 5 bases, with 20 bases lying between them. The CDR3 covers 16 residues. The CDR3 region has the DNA TGTGCCAGTAGTCCAGATTCAAGGGGGAGCGGAGATACGCAGTATTTT. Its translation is CASSPDSRGSGDTQYF.

The CDR3 DNA sequence: TGTGCCAGCAGCACAGGGTTCGGGGAGCTGTTTTTT. This gives the protein CASSTGFGELFF. The genes are TRBV11-2 and TRBJ2-2, with D perhaps TRBD1 (6 bases). This CDR3 has 12 residues. CDR1 and CDR2 from the germline V gene are SGHAT and FQNNGV. Trimming removed 5 bases at V and 7 bases at J, with 8 bases between.

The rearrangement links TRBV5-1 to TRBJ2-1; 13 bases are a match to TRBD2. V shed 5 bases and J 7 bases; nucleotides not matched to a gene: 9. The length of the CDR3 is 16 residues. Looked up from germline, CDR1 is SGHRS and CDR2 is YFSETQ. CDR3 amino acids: CASRGTSGRGSNEQFF. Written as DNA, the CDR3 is TGCGCCAGCAGGGGAACTAGCGGGAGGGGGAGTAATGAGCAGTTCTTC.

CDR3 sequence: CASSPGAGGYGYTF. The CDR3 nucleotides are TGTGCCAGCAGCCCGGGCGCCGGTGGCTATGGCTACACCTTC. V is TRBV11-2 and J is TRBJ1-2; D not resolved. Looked up from germline, CDR1 is SGHAT and CDR2 is FQNNGV. V lost 5 bases, J lost 4 bases, and 14 bases lay in between. The CDR3 is 14 amino acids. Supplemented by reference TRBV11-2 and TRBJ1-2, the full variable domain reads EAGVAQSPRYKIIEKRQSVAFWCNPISGHATLYWYQQILGQGPKLLIQFQNNGVVDDSQLPKDRFSAERLKGVDSTLKIQPAKLEDSAVYLCASSPGAGGYGYTFGSGTRLTVV.

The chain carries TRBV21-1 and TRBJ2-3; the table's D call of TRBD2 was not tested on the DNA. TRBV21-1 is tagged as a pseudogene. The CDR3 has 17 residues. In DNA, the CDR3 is TGTGCCAGCAGCAAAGCCCCTGAACGGGAACGGGCAGATACGCAGTATTTT. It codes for CASSKAPERERADTQYF.

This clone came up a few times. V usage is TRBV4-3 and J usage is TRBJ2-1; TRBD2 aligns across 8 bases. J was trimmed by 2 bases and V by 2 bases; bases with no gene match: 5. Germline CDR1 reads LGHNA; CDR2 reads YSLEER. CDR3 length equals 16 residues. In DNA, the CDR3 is TGCGCCAGCAGCCAAAATTCGCGGGGGGCCTACAATGAGCAGTTCTTC. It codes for CASSQNSRGAYNEQFF.

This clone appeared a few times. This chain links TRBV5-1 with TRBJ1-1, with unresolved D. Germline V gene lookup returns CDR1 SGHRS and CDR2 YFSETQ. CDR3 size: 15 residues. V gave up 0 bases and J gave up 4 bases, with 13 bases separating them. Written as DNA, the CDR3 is TGCGCCAGCAGCTTGGCCCTGAACGGGGTCACTGAAGCTTTCTTT. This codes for CASSLALNGVTEAFF.

This CDR3 is CASSPYGANQETQYF. The CDR3 DNA is TGTGCCAGCAGCCCGTACGGAGCAAACCAAGAGACCCAGTACTTC. This sequence joins TRBV5-4 and TRBJ2-5, with unresolved D. V lost 4 bases and J 0 bases, leaving 13 bases between the germline ends. Germline CDR1 SGHNT, CDR2 YYREEE (reference sequence). The CDR3 has 15 residues.

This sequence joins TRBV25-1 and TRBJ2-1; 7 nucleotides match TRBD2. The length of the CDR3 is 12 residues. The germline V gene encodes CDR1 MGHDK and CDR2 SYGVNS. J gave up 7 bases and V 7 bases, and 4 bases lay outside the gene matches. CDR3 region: CASNRLANEQFF. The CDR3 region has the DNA TGTGCCAGCAACCGACTAGCAAATGAGCAGTTCTTC.

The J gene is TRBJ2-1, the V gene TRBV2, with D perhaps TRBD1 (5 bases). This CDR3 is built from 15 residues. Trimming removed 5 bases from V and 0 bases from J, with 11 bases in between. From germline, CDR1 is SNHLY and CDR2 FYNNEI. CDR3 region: CASSLDKISYNEQFF. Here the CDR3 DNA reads TGTGCCAGCAGTTTGGACAAGATCTCCTACAATGAGCAGTTCTTC.

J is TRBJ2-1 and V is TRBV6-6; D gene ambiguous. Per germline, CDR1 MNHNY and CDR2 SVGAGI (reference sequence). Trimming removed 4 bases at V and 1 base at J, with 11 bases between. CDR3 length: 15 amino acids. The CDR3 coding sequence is TGTGCCAGCAGTTCCCTGGTGGCATCCTACAATGAGCAGTTCTTC. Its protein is CASSSLVASYNEQFF.

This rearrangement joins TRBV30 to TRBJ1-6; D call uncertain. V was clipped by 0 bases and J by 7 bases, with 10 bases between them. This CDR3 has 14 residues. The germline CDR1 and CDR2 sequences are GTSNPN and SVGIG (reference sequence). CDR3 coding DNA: TGTGCCTGGAGTGTCGGCGCAGGCAATTCACCCCTCCACTTT. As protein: CAWSVGAGNSPLHF.

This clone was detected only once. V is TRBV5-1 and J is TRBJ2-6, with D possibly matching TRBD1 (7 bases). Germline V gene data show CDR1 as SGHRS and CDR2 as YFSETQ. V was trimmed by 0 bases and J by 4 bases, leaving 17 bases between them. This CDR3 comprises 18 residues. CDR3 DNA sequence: TGCGCCAGCAGCTTGGAGGGACAGCTAGCGAGAGGGGCCAACGTCCTGACTTTC. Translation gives CASSLEGQLARGANVLTF.

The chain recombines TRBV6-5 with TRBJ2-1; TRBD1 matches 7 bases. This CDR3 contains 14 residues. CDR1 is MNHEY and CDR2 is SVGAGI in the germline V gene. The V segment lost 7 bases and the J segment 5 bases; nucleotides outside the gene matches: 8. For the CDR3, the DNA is TGTGCCAGCAAACGGGACAGCGTTAACAATGAGCAGTTCTTC. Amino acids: CASKRDSVNNEQFF.

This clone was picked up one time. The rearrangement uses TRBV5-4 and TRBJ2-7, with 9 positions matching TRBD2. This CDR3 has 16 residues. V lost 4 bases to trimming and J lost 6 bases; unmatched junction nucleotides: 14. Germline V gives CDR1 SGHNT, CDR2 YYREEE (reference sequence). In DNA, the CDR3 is TGTGCCAGCAGCAAACCGTCCCCAGGACTAGCGATCGAGCAGTACTTC. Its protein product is CASSKPSPGLAIEQYF. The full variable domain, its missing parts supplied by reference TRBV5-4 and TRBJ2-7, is ETGVTQSPTHLIKTRGQQVTLRCSSQSGHNTVSWYQQALGQGPQFIFQYYREEENGRGNFPPRFSGLQFPNYSSELNVNALELDDSALYLCASSKPSPGLAIEQYFGPGTRLTVT.

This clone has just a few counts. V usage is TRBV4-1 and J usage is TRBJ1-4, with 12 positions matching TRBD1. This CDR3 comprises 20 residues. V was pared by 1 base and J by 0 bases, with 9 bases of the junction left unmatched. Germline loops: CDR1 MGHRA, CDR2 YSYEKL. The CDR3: CASSQASPGTGGATNEKLFF. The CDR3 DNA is TGCGCCAGCAGCCAAGCGTCACCCGGGACAGGGGGCGCAACTAATGAAAAACTGTTTTTT.

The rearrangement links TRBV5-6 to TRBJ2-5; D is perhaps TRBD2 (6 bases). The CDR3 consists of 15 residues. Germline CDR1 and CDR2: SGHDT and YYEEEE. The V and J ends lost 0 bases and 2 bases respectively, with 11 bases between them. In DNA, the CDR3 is TGTGCCAGCAGCTTGGGGGCTAGCGCACAAGAGACCCAGTACTTC. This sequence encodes CASSLGASAQETQYF.

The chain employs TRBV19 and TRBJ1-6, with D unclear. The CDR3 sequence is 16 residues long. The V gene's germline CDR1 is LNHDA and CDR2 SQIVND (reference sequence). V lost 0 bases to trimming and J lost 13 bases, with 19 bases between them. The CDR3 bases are TGTGCCAGTAGTATAGATTCGGCGGGGAACGGGCGCCCCCTCCACTTT. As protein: CASSIDSAGNGRPLHF.

The CDR3 DNA reads as TGTGCCAGCAGTTTCACGAACACTGAAGCTTTCTTT. It yields the protein CASSFTNTEAFF. The chain employs TRBV6-1 and TRBJ1-1; D call uncertain. V was shortened by 5 bases and J by 1 base, with 5 bases between the two germline ends. Per the germline V gene, CDR1 is MNHNS and CDR2 is SASEGT. CDR3 length: 12 amino acids.

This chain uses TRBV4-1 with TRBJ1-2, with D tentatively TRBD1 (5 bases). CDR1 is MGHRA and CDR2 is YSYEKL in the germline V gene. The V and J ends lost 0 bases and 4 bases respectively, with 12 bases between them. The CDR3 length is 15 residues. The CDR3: CASSQEGVTSYGYTF. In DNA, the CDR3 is TGCGCCAGCAGCCAAGAGGGGGTAACCTCCTATGGCTACACCTTC.

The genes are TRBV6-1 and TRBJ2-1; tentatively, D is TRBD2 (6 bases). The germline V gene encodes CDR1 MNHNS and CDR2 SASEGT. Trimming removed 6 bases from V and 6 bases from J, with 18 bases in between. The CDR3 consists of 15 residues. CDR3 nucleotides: TGTGCCAGCAGGGGGACCACGCTGGGGGGCAATGAGCAGTTCTTC. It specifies CASRGTTLGGNEQFF.

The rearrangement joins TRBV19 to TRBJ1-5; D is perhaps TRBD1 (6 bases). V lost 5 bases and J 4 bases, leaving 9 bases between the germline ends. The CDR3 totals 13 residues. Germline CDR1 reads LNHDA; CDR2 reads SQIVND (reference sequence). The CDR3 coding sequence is TGTGCCAGTAGTCGGACAGATAATCAGCCCCAGCATTTT. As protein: CASSRTDNQPQHF.